Included here is one TCR beta chain sequence, with context. This sample was included in a study of shared clonotypes between healthy human individuals. TCRdb's table, derived via immunoSEQ multiplex PCR, lists solely in-frame clones and lacks some. Counted here are fewer than 2.5 million clones, roughly 93% occurring once; the ten biggest clones make up approximately 0.35%. V was cut by 2 bases and J by 5 bases, with 15 bases left in between. This CDR3 has 15 amino acids. Germline V gene sequence: CDR1 KGHSY, CDR2 FQNENV. The chain uses TRBV16 and TRBJ1-2; tentative D call: TRBD1 (6 bases). The clonotype was recovered from a man aged 18-30 years in good health. Some clones in this sample may be carry-over from other donors' samples. The sequenced material came from naive CD4+ T cells from PBMCs. Subset described: CD45RA+ positively selected. This chain's CDR3 is CASSQQPGQWYGYTF. Written as DNA, the CDR3 is TGTGCCAGCAGCCAACAGCCGGGACAATGGTATGGCTACACCTTC.